The TCR beta chain under discussion was sequenced for a study of blood T cell repertoires in COVID-19. Study in general: Acute and convalescent COVID-19 specimens originated in the United States, Italy and Spain. Sample material is recorded as cDNA or gDNA derived from T cells, B-cell-depleted T cells, or PBMCs.

Trimming cost V 3 bases and J 3 bases, with 14 bases left between them. The V gene's germline CDR1 is KGHSH and CDR2 LQKENI. There are 15 residues in the CDR3. As originally analysed: Reference gene primer amplification gave estimated nucleated cell counts. Generated by immunoSEQ multiplex PCR, the TCRdb table keeps only in-frame clones and is missing some. D and trimming come from the DNA, and the V and J calls and clone size come from that table. The sample yields roughly 200,000 clones, about 86% seen once. The chain is built from TRBV18 and TRBJ2-5; D possibly corresponds to TRBD2 (6 bases). Specimen: peripheral blood. The TCR was taken from a woman aged 25 to 39 with active or convalescent COVID-19. CDR3 sequence (DNA): TGTGCCAGCTCACCCGGGACTTCTTCCAAAGAGACCCAGTACTTC. It is translated as CASSPGTSSKETQYF.